A single sample gave rise to the 29 T cell receptor beta chains below, sequenced in a study of blood T cell repertoires in COVID-19. Some clones are missing from TCRdb's copy, which holds only in-frame ones; the method was immunoSEQ multiplex PCR. The data contain some 400,000 clones, about 90% of them singletons. Sequenced input: peripheral blood. These receptors all stem from a woman in her 30s with COVID-19, enrolled during active disease.

This clone was seen only a few times. The rearrangement uses TRBV30 and TRBJ2-7; maybe TRBD2 (6 bases). The V gene lost 3 bases and the J gene lost 2 bases, with 11 bases spanning the gap. The CDR3 runs to 13 residues. Germline V gene sequence: CDR1 GTSNPN, CDR2 SVGIG (reference sequence). The CDR3 region has the DNA TGTGCCTGGAGGGCGGGACGGACCTACGAGCAGTACTTC. This encodes CAWRAGRTYEQYF.

This clone was seen only a few times. The chain carries TRBV4-2 and TRBJ2-1, with 10 nucleotides matching TRBD2. The CDR3 totals 17 residues. CDR1 and CDR2 (germline): LGHNA, YNFKEQ. V dropped 0 bases and J dropped 12; count of bases not matched to a gene: 14. The CDR3 DNA reads TGTGCCAGCAGCCAAGATGGGAGCGGGAGGGATGGCCGGGCGCAGTTCTTC. Residues: CASSQDGSGRDGRAQFF.

The chain recombines TRBV7-6 with TRBJ1-3; possible D gene TRBD1, 5 bases. This CDR3 contains 15 residues. Germline V gene data show CDR1 as SGHVS and CDR2 as FNYEAQ. V lost 5 bases, J lost 8 bases, and 19 bases lay in between. The CDR3 DNA reads as TGTGCCAGCAGCCCCCCCAGGGTAGGATTTTACACCATATATTTT. Protein: CASSPPRVGFYTIYF.

The V and J genes are TRBV19 and TRBJ2-1; D is possibly TRBD2 (6 bases). With 5 bases removed from V and 10 bases from J, the gap between germline ends came to 18 bases. The CDR3 length is 14 residues. CDR1 is LNHDA and CDR2 is SQIVND in the germline V gene (reference sequence). The CDR3 nucleotides are TGTGCCAGTAGTCTACTAGCCGAGTGGGCGGAGCAGTTCTTC. It translates to CASSLLAEWAEQFF. The variable domain in full, with the rest retrieved from reference TRBV19 and TRBJ2-1, is DGGITQSPKYLFRKEGQNVTLSCEQNLNHDAMYWYRQDPGQGLRLIYYSQIVNDFQKGDIAEGYSVSREKKESFPLTVTSAQKNPTAFYLCASSLLAEWAEQFFGPGTRLTVL.

The rearrangement uses TRBV11-2 and TRBJ2-7; possible D gene TRBD1, 5 bases. The V end was cut by 2 bases, the J end by 7 bases, with 12 bases between. The CDR3 has 13 amino acids. Germline-derived CDR1 and CDR2 are SGHAT and FQNNGV. CDR3 sequence (DNA): TGTGCCAGCAGCTTACAGGGCCTCCGGGAGCAGTACTTC. Translated, it gives CASSLQGLREQYF.

The chain has TRBV27 and TRBJ2-7; a weak D match, TRBD1 (6 bases). Deletions cut 4 bases from V and 2 bases from J, with 15 bases between. The CDR3 is 15 amino acids. Germline V lookup: CDR1 MNHEY, CDR2 SMNVEV (reference sequence). Written as DNA, the CDR3 is TGTGCCAGCAGTTGGGGGCTCGAGGGGCCCTACGAGCAGTACTTC. This gives the protein CASSWGLEGPYEQYF.

V is TRBV14 and J is TRBJ2-7; 10 bases map to TRBD1. Germline CDR1 reads SGHDN; CDR2 reads FVKESK. There are 15 residues in the CDR3. Trimming removed 3 bases from V and 6 bases from J; junction bases left unmatched: 8. The CDR3 coding sequence is TGTGCCAGCAGCCAGCCAGGGACAGGGGCGTTCGAGCAGTACTTC. Residues: CASSQPGTGAFEQYF.

The rearrangement links TRBV10-3 to TRBJ2-5; TRBD2 is a possible D gene (5 bases). The CDR3 loop spans 14 amino acids. CDR1 ENHRY and CDR2 SYGVKD come from the germline V gene. Trimming took off 3 bases at V and 5 bases at J, with 13 bases between the two ends. The CDR3 DNA sequence: TGTGCCATCAGTGATTTCGAGGGATTGGAGACCCAGTACTTC. Encoded protein: CAISDFEGLETQYF.

V and J are TRBV6-5 and TRBJ2-2; weak D call: TRBD2 (6 bases). The germline CDR1 and CDR2 sequences are MNHEY and SVGAGI. The CDR3 runs to 14 residues. Trimming stripped 0 bases from V and 5 bases from J, with 7 bases between. CDR3 sequence (DNA): TGTGCCAGCAGTTACTCGAGCGGGACCGGGGAGCTGTTTTTT. Its protein product is CASSYSSGTGELFF.

The rearrangement links TRBV2 to TRBJ1-2; D may be TRBD1 (6 bases). Trimming removed 8 bases from V and 6 bases from J, with 19 bases in between. Looked up from germline, CDR1 is SNHLY and CDR2 is FYNNEI. The CDR3 consists of 14 residues. This CDR3 reads CASGWASPGDGYTF. Written as DNA, the CDR3 is TGTGCCAGCGGATGGGCCAGTCCAGGGGATGGCTACACCTTC.

The chain employs TRBV10-3 and TRBJ2-1; 10 positions agree with TRBD1. J gave up 9 bases and V 6 bases, and 11 bases lay outside the gene matches. The CDR3 contains 15 residues. CDR1 and CDR2 (germline): ENHRY, SYGVKD. The CDR3 region is CAIRAGTGDQGEQFF. The CDR3 DNA sequence: TGTGCCATCAGGGCCGGGACAGGGGATCAGGGTGAGCAGTTCTTC.

The rearrangement joins TRBV6-1 to TRBJ2-7, with a weak D call TRBD1 (6 bases). V was cut by 0 bases and J by 7 bases, with 10 bases left in between. CDR3 length: 13 residues. Germline V CDR1 and CDR2: MNHNS, SASEGT. In nucleotides, the CDR3 is TGTGCCAGCAGTGAAGCTTACAGGGTTGAGCAGTACTTC. Translating it yields CASSEAYRVEQYF.

V gene TRBV13 combines with J gene TRBJ1-1; no firm D call. V lost 5 bases, J lost 11 bases, and 18 bases lay in between. Looked up from germline, CDR1 is PRHDT and CDR2 is FYEKMQ (reference sequence). The CDR3 is 13 residues long. The CDR3 here is CASSPRSRAGAFF. In DNA form, the CDR3 reads TGTGCCAGCAGCCCCCGTAGTCGGGCGGGCGCTTTCTTT.

V gene TRBV9 combines with J gene TRBJ1-5, with 12 bases that match TRBD1. Germline loops: CDR1 SGDLS, CDR2 YYNGEE. The CDR3 contains 18 residues. Trimming cost V 3 bases and J 0 bases; bases outside gene matches: 7. The CDR3 nucleotides read TGTGCCAGCAGCGGGGACAGGGGGCGCGGTAGTAGCAATCAGCCCCAGCATTTT. This translates into CASSGDRGRGSSNQPQHF.

The V gene is TRBV10-3, the J gene TRBJ2-1, with 11 bases that match TRBD2. There are 17 residues in the CDR3. Germline CDR1 is ENHRY and CDR2 is SYGVKD. Trimming removed 6 bases from V and 2 bases from J; junction bases left unmatched: 9. The CDR3, as DNA: TGTGCCATCAGCTTAGCGGGAGGGCCCAGCCCCTACAATGAGCAGTTCTTC. Protein sequence: CAISLAGGPSPYNEQFF.

The gene calls are TRBV25-1 and TRBJ1-2; TRBD1 aligns across 7 bases. This CDR3 is built from 14 residues. Germline loops: CDR1 MGHDK, CDR2 SYGVNS. Losses at the gene ends were 5 bases for V and 3 bases for J; bases not matched to a gene: 6. CDR3 loop: CASSMTGRDYGYTF. CDR3 nucleotide sequence: TGTGCCAGCAGTATGACAGGGCGCGACTATGGCTACACCTTC.

This chain joins TRBV2 and TRBJ2-3; 9 positions match TRBD2. V lost 3 bases and J lost 0; bases outside the gene matches: 4. The CDR3 sequence is 16 residues long. Germline V gene lookup returns CDR1 SNHLY and CDR2 FYNNEI. In nucleotides, the CDR3 is TGTGCCAGCAGTGAGATCCTAGCGGGGAGCACAGATACGCAGTATTTT. This codes for CASSEILAGSTDTQYF.

This clone has a single count. V gene TRBV6-6 combines with J gene TRBJ1-3; D is perhaps TRBD1 (5 bases). Germline lookup yields CDR1 MNHNY and CDR2 SVGAGI (reference sequence). The CDR3 loop spans 15 amino acids. V lost 0 bases, J lost 4 bases, and 10 bases lay in between. CDR3 sequence: CASSYSRGRGNTIYF. The CDR3 nucleotides read TGTGCCAGCAGTTACTCAAGGGGCCGCGGAAACACCATATATTTT.

This clone has only one observation. The V call is TRBV6-5, the J call TRBJ1-2; TRBD1 is a possible D gene (5 bases). The CDR3 totals 11 residues. Germline V gene sequence: CDR1 MNHEY, CDR2 SVGAGI. Trimming left V 5 bases short and J 7 bases short, with 8 bases between. CDR3 loop: CASSPGFGYTF. CDR3 bases: TGTGCCAGCAGTCCAGGGTTTGGCTACACCTTC.

This chain joins TRBV21-1 and TRBJ2-7; TRBD2 is the table's D call, not checked against the DNA. TRBV21-1 is tagged as a pseudogene. The CDR3 runs 16 residues. CDR3 nucleotides: TGTGCCAGCAGCAAAGAAGGCGGGAGAGTGTTCTACGAGCAGTACTTC. This encodes CASSKEGGRVFYEQYF.

The chain has TRBV5-6 and TRBJ2-3; D might be TRBD2 (5 bases). CDR3 length equals 15 residues. The germline V and J ends were trimmed by 4 bases and 4 bases, with 16 bases remaining between them. Germline lookup yields CDR1 SGHDT and CDR2 YYEEEE. For the CDR3, the DNA is TGTGCCAGCAGCCTGACTAATAGGGTCCCAGATACGCAGTATTTT. Its translation: CASSLTNRVPDTQYF.

This chain's CDR3 is CASSLGTHSKYGYTF. The CDR3 nucleotides read TGCGCCAGCAGCCTCGGGACTCATAGTAAATATGGCTACACCTTC. This chain joins TRBV5-1 and TRBJ1-2; D may be TRBD1 (5 bases). CDR3 length: 15 residues. The germline V gene encodes CDR1 SGHRS and CDR2 YFSETQ. V lost 4 bases and J lost 5, with 18 bases in between.

This sequence joins TRBV24-1 and TRBJ1-1; D is perhaps TRBD1 (5 bases). The CDR3 totals 18 residues. Germline lookup yields CDR1 KGHDR and CDR2 SFDVKD. Trimming cost V 1 base and J 0 bases, with 17 bases left between them. CDR3 sequence (DNA): TGTGCCACCAGTGATTTTAGGGGATGCGGGGAGATGAACACTGAAGCTTTCTTT. Translating gives CATSDFRGCGEMNTEAFF.

The chain couples TRBV20-1 to TRBJ2-7; no clear D gene. Germline CDR1 is DFQATT and CDR2 is SNEGSKA (reference sequence). Trimming pared 5 bases from V and 5 bases from J, leaving 10 bases between. The CDR3 runs 11 residues. In DNA form, the CDR3 reads TGCAGTGCTGACTGGATCGACGAGCAGTACTTC. It translates to CSADWIDEQYF.

This chain links TRBV7-2 with TRBJ1-1; 7 bases are a match to TRBD1. V lost 4 bases, J lost 4 bases, and 12 bases stayed unmatched. The germline CDR1 and CDR2 sequences are SGHTA and FQGNSA. The CDR3 has 16 amino acids. CDR3 sequence: CASSSLTGLLSTEAFF. As DNA, the CDR3 is TGTGCCAGCAGCTCCCTGACAGGGTTGTTGAGCACTGAAGCTTTCTTT.

This chain joins TRBV28 and TRBJ2-2; D unclear. V lost 3 bases, J lost 5 bases, and 10 bases lay in between. Germline V gives CDR1 MDHEN, CDR2 SYDVKM. The CDR3 covers 14 residues. The CDR3 DNA is TGTGCCAGCAGTTTGTCCCAACTGACCGGGGAGCTGTTTTTT. Protein: CASSLSQLTGELFF.

V gene TRBV4-3 combines with J gene TRBJ2-6; 8 nucleotides align to TRBD1. This CDR3 spans 15 amino acids. The germline V gene has CDR1 LGHNA and CDR2 YSLEER. V lost 6 bases to trimming and J lost 0 bases; unmatched junction nucleotides: 1. This CDR3 is CASRQGASGANVLTF. CDR3 in DNA: TGCGCCAGCAGGCAGGGGGCCTCTGGGGCCAACGTCCTGACTTTC.

V gene TRBV5-6 combines with J gene TRBJ1-2; TRBD1 is a possible D gene (6 bases). This CDR3 comprises 13 residues. Trimming left V 5 bases short and J 9 bases short, with 17 bases between. CDR1 SGHDT and CDR2 YYEEEE come from the germline V gene. CDR3 in amino acids: CASSPGQLFSYTF. In DNA form, the CDR3 reads TGTGCCAGCAGTCCCGGACAGCTTTTTAGCTACACCTTC.

V gene TRBV28 combines with J gene TRBJ2-1; tentative D call: TRBD2 (6 bases). Germline V CDR1 and CDR2: MDHEN, SYDVKM. The CDR3 is 16 amino acids. The V end lost 5 bases, the J end lost 4 bases, and 18 bases lay between the germline ends. In nucleotides, the CDR3 is TGTGCCAGCAGTCCGACGGACGGCGGGATTTACAATGAGCAGTTCTTC. Encoded protein: CASSPTDGGIYNEQFF. Variable domain in full (rest from reference TRBV28 and TRBJ2-1): DVKVTQSSRYLVKRTGEKVFLECVQDMDHENMFWYRQDPGLGLRLIYFSYDVKMKEKGDIPEGYSVSREKKERFSLILESASTNQTSMYLCASSPTDGGIYNEQFFGPGTRLTVL.